These T cell receptor beta chains were read from a single sample in a study of regulatory T cells in long-lasting Graves disease. TCRdb reprocessed the multiplex PCR reads with MiXCR, giving one entry per CDR3 protein. Found here are a few hundred thousand distinct CDR3 sequences, 18% of them singletons; the top ten hold less than 15%. These same records also appear under a second study, on T cells in Graves' hyperthyroidism and ophthalmopathy.

Specimen: peripheral blood mononuclear cells (PBMCs), collected at new diagnosis, from a patient treated with antithyroid drugs. The receptors shown here come from a woman aged 25 to 39 with Graves disease. CDR3s include the opening cysteine and the closing phenylalanine or tryptophan. A D gene is named only where the DNA matches it firmly. Size is omitted from some rows. Given values are once, few, many or a class for expanded clones.

.,many,TRBJ2-1,TRBV19,CASSGRLPGGSSYNEQFF,TGTGCCAGTAGTGGTAGGCTACCAGGCGGAAGCTCCTACAATGAGCAGTTCTTC
TRBD1,many,TRBJ1-1,TRBV18,CASSRGQGGMNTEAFF,TGTGCCAGCTCTCGGGGCCAAGGGGGCATGAACACTGAAGCTTTCTTT
.,many,TRBJ2-7,TRBV2,CASRGGLIYEQYF,TGTGCCAGCAGGGGGGGGCTTATCTACGAGCAGTACTTC
.,many,TRBJ1-2,TRBV19,CASSIGRGNYGYTF,TGTGCCAGTAGTATTGGCAGAGGGAACTATGGCTACACCTTC
.,many,TRBJ1-2,TRBV7-9,CASSFRRAAYGYTF,TGTGCCAGCAGCTTTCGGAGGGCAGCCTATGGCTACACCTTC
.,.,TRBJ2-5,TRBV14,CASSQNPPRETQYF,TGTGCCAGCAGCCAAAATCCGCCCCGGGAGACCCAGTACTTC
TRBD1,.,TRBJ2-3,TRBV9,CASSSRDSGTDTQYF,TGCGCCAGCAGCTCCCGGGACAGTGGCACAGATACGCAGTATTTT
TRBD1,.,TRBJ2-7,TRBV10-3,CAISEDRVEQYF,TGTGCCATCAGTGAGGACAGGGTTGAGCAGTACTTC
.,many,TRBJ2-2,TRBV20-1,CSASTGLPGELFF,TGCAGTGCTTCGACAGGATTACCCGGGGAGCTGTTTTTT
.,few,TRBJ2-3,TRBV9,CASSVVVGPRDTQYF,TGTGCCAGCAGCGTAGTCGTAGGTCCCCGAGATACGCAGTATTTT